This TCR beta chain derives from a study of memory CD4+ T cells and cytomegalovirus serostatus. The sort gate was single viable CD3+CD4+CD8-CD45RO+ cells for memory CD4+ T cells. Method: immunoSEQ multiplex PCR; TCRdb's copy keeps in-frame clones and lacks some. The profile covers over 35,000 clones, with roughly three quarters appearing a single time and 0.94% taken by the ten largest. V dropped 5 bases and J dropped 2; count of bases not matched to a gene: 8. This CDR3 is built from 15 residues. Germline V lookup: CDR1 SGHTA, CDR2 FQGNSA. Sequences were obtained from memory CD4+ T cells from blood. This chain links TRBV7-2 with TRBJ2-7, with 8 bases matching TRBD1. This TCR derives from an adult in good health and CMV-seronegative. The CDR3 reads CASSLEQGVTYEQYF. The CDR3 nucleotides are TGTGCCAGCAGCCTCGAACAGGGGGTTACCTACGAGCAGTACTTC. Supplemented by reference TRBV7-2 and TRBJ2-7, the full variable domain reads GAGVSQSPSNKVTEKGKDVELRCDPISGHTALYWYRQSLGQGLEFLIYFQGNSAPDKSGLPSDRFSAERTGGSVSTLTIQRTQQEDSAVYLCASSLEQGVTYEQYFGPGTRLTVT.